What follows are 13 T cell receptor beta chains derived from one specimen sequenced in a study of shared clonotypes between healthy human individuals (dated by TCRdb to about 2020). Library generation was performed with the immunoSEQ multiplex PCR assay. Here the immuneACCESS table is served through TCRdb, limited to in-frame sequences with V and J called. Missing clones are a known gap in these copies; in checked studies unresolved V genes cover under half, and the rest lacks a known reason. The sample table shows 700,000 or so clones, and about two thirds are seen once. The top ten constitute 1.8% of the sample. Input material: memory CD4+ T cells sorted from blood. This sample's cell subset or site label indicates: CD45RA-negative fraction. Every receptor here comes from a woman in her twenties or thirties in good health.

Only a few counts were recorded for this clone. The chain links TRBV5-6 to TRBJ2-3; 7 bases align to TRBD2. This CDR3 has 16 residues. Germline CDR1 reads SGHDT; CDR2 reads YYEEEE. The J segment lost 1 base and the V segment lost 2 bases, leaving 7 bases of the junction unmatched. CDR3 residues: CASSFGWLAGTDTQYF. In DNA form, the CDR3 reads TGTGCCAGCAGCTTTGGGTGGCTAGCGGGCACAGATACGCAGTATTTT.

This clone showed up many times. Other DNA sequences in this sample translate to the same CDR3. The gene calls are TRBV14 and TRBJ2-3, with 9 nucleotides matching TRBD2. After removal of 2 bases from V and 1 base from J, the junction contained 1 base not matched to a gene. The CDR3 totals 15 residues. Looked up from germline, CDR1 is SGHDN and CDR2 is FVKESK. CDR3 in amino acids: CASSQRLAGTDTQYF. Here the CDR3 DNA reads TGTGCCAGCAGCCAAAGACTAGCGGGCACAGATACGCAGTATTTT.

The chain has TRBV5-4 and TRBJ2-7; D is unclear. Germline CDR1 and CDR2: SGHNT and YYREEE (reference sequence). There are 13 residues in the CDR3. V was shortened by 4 bases and J by 8 bases, with 16 bases between the two germline ends. This chain's CDR3 is CASSVQESTKQYF. The CDR3, as DNA: TGTGCCAGCAGCGTCCAGGAATCTACGAAGCAGTACTTC.

Only one count was recorded for this clone. The V call is TRBV18, the J call TRBJ1-2, with D possibly matching TRBD1 (5 bases). This CDR3 region has 16 residues. V lost 6 bases, J lost 3 bases, and 20 bases lay in between. Germline-derived CDR1 and CDR2 are KGHSH and LQKENI. Here the CDR3 reads CASSQFVAGRDYGYTF. In DNA form, the CDR3 reads TGTGCCAGCTCCCAGTTTGTAGCAGGGCGAGACTATGGCTACACCTTC.

The chain has TRBV6-5 and TRBJ2-7; D is uncertain. Germline values: CDR1 MNHEY, CDR2 SVGAGI. Between the trimmed V and J ends, which lost 0 bases and 4 bases, there was a span of 10 bases. The CDR3 covers 14 residues. Here the CDR3 reads CASSYSAVDYEQYF. CDR3 in DNA: TGTGCCAGCAGTTACTCGGCGGTTGATTACGAGCAGTACTTC.

A few counts support this clone. The V and J genes are TRBV4-1 and TRBJ2-5; either TRBD1 or TRBD2 may supply D (7 bases each). Deletions cut 4 bases from V and 5 bases from J, with 11 bases between. This CDR3 comprises 13 residues. Germline V CDR1 and CDR2: MGHRA, YSYEKL. The CDR3 DNA reads TGCGCCAGCAGCCCAGGGGGGGAGGAGACCCAGTACTTC. This codes for CASSPGGEETQYF.

This sequence joins TRBV6-1 and TRBJ1-1; 7 bases are a match to TRBD1. Germline lookup yields CDR1 MNHNS and CDR2 SASEGT. V trimming: 5 bases; J trimming: 0 bases; junction bases outside the gene matches: 3. CDR3 length: 14 residues. CDR3 region: CASSLDRMNTEAFF. As DNA, the CDR3 is TGTGCCAGCAGTTTGGACAGGATGAACACTGAAGCTTTCTTT.

This clone occurred a few times. The chain joins TRBV7-8 to TRBJ2-6, with 7 positions matching TRBD1. Germline loops: CDR1 SGHVS, CDR2 FQNEAQ. This CDR3 comprises 16 residues. V lost 5 bases, J lost 3 bases, and 7 bases stayed unmatched. The CDR3: CASSPRGLSGANVLTF. In DNA, the CDR3 is TGTGCCAGCAGCCCTAGGGGGCTTAGTGGGGCCAACGTCCTGACTTTC.

The V call is TRBV6-5, the J call TRBJ2-2; 8 positions agree with TRBD1. The J segment lost 7 bases and the V segment lost 6 bases, leaving 7 bases of the junction unmatched. The CDR3 runs to 14 residues. Germline V gives CDR1 MNHEY, CDR2 SVGAGI. CDR3 sequence reads: CASRKTGGGGELFF. CDR3 nucleotides: TGTGCCAGCAGGAAAACAGGGGGAGGCGGGGAGCTGTTTTTT.

The rearrangement joins TRBV2 to TRBJ1-5; 7 nucleotides agree with TRBD1. The CDR3 consists of 15 residues. Trimming at V came to 0 bases and at J to 7 bases, leaving 6 bases not matched to a gene. Germline lookup yields CDR1 SNHLY and CDR2 FYNNEI. The chain's CDR3 is CASSEAGGQGQPQHF. CDR3 DNA: TGTGCCAGCAGTGAAGCAGGGGGCCAGGGACAGCCCCAGCATTTT.

This chain links TRBV7-9 with TRBJ2-1, with TRBD2 matching over 8 bases. The CDR3 contains 16 residues. The V gene's germline CDR1 is SEHNR and CDR2 FQNEAQ (reference sequence). The junction had 4 bases not matched to a gene; V was cut back by 1 base and J by 2 bases. The CDR3 is CASSLDISGAYNEQFF. The CDR3 coding sequence is TGTGCCAGCAGCTTAGATATTAGCGGGGCCTACAATGAGCAGTTCTTC.

The CDR3 protein is CASSPPARLSAFF. The CDR3 DNA follows: TGTGCCAGCAGCCCTCCTGCAAGGCTCTCAGCTTTCTTT. The gene calls are TRBV16 and TRBJ1-1; no definite D call. Germline CDR1 is KGHSY and CDR2 is FQNENV. The CDR3 is 13 residues long. Trimming cost V 4 bases and J 10 bases, with 16 bases left between them. The variable domain in full, completed from reference TRBV16 and TRBJ1-1, reads GEEVAQTPKHLVRGEGQKAKLYCAPIKGHSYVFWYQQVLKNEFKFLISFQNENVFDETGMPKERFSAKCLPNSPCSLEIQATKLEDSAVYFCASSPPARLSAFFGQGTRLTVV.

CDR3 nucleotide sequence: TGTGCCAGCAGACAGAACAGACAGCCGAGTGGGTATGGCTACACCTTC. Residues: CASRQNRQPSGYGYTF. The V call is TRBV28, the J call TRBJ1-2; tentative D call: TRBD1 (5 bases). This CDR3 contains 16 residues. Trimming cost V 6 bases and J 5 bases, with 22 bases left between them. Germline V gene lookup returns CDR1 MDHEN and CDR2 SYDVKM.